This T cell receptor beta chain was recovered during a study of cytomegalovirus exposure and HLA in healthy donors. Study-wide background: Early released data had about 80 million unique TCRs, all coming from HLA-typed donors.

Germline V gene sequence: CDR1 MNHNS, CDR2 SASEGT. V dropped 6 bases and J dropped 3; count of bases not matched to a gene: 7. The CDR3 length is 14 residues. Researchers ran the PCR with 60 Vbeta and 13 Jbeta primers. Repertoires were generated with immunoSEQ multiplex PCR, while TCRdb's copy carries only in-frame clones and drops some. The sample holds about 120,000 clones; 60% to 85% are singletons and the top ten take roughly 2.5%. Concerning this clone itself: Its antigen is still unknown.

The study, taken as a whole, reports: Confirmation in vitro established that a few CMV-associated chains were specific for CMV antigens. Per a prior analysis, the majority of TCR beta V segments were productive roughly 87% or roughly 30% of the time.

The specimen was PBMCs. V gene TRBV6-1 combines with J gene TRBJ2-7, with 8 bases fitting TRBD1. The sequence came from a woman in her forties in good health and CMV-seropositive. The CDR3 DNA reads TGTGCCAGCAGAATCTATACAGGGGGCTACGAGCAGTACTTC. This encodes CASRIYTGGYEQYF.